This record concerns one T cell receptor (beta chain) sequence. CDR1 is SNHLY, CDR2 FYNNEI, per germline. The CDR3 is made up of 15 amino acids. With V trimmed by 3 bases and J by 3 bases, 3 bases remained unmatched. The sample belongs to a study of blood T cell repertoires in COVID-19. Study-wide context: From T cells, B-cell-depleted T cells, or PBMCs came the material, which was cDNA or gDNA.

Under the authors' procedure: Reference gene primer amplification in the assay estimated nucleated cell counts. The protocol was immunoSEQ multiplex PCR, while the TCRdb copy is restricted to in-frame clones and leaves out a portion. Clone size and V and J calls were adopted from that table, with D and trimming inferred from the DNA. The repertoire holds some 300,000 clones, with 89% as singletons. The chain recombines TRBV2 with TRBJ2-2; 8 positions agree with TRBD2. Sequenced input: PBMCs or T cells enriched from blood (not recorded which). The sequence was obtained from a woman aged 40 to 50 who had recovered from COVID-19. CDR3 region: CASSELAGDTGELFF. CDR3 DNA sequence: TGTGCCAGCAGTGAGCTAGCGGGTGACACCGGGGAGCTGTTTTTT.